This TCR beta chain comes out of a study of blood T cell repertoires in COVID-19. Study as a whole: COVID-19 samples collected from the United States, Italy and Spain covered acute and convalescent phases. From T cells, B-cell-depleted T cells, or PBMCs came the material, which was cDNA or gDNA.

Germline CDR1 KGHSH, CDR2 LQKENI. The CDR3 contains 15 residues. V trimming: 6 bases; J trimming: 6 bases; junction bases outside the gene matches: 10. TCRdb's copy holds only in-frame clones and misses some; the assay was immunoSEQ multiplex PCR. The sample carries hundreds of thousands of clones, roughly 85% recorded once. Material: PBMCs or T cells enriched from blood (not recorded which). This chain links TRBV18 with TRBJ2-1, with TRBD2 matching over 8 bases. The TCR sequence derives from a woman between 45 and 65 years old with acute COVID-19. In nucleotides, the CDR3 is TGTGCCAGCTCTAACGCTCGACTAGCGACCAATGAGCAGTTCTTC. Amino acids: CASSNARLATNEQFF. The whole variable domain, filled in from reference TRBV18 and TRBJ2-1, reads NAGVMQNPRHLVRRRGQEARLRCSPMKGHSHVYWYRQLPEEGLKFMVYLQKENIIDESGMPKERFSAEFPKEGPSILRIQQVVRGDSAAYFCASSNARLATNEQFFGPGTRLTVL.